Presented here are 24 T cell receptor beta chains from one specimen sequenced in a study of blood T cell repertoires in COVID-19. Here immunoSEQ multiplex PCR was the method, and the copy in TCRdb shows in-frame clones only, minus some. The table includes about 160,000 clones, 86% detected once. Material for sequencing was peripheral blood. The receptors derive from a man aged 45-60 years with active or convalescent COVID-19.

This chain uses TRBV18 with TRBJ2-1; TRBD1 matches at 8 bases. Germline CDR1 KGHSH, CDR2 LQKENI. V lost 5 bases, J lost 4 bases, and 10 bases stayed unmatched. The CDR3 runs to 16 residues. CDR3 bases: TGTGCCAGCTCATCCAGGACAGGGAGTACATACAATGAGCAGTTCTTC. This translates into CASSSRTGSTYNEQFF. Supplemented by reference TRBV18 and TRBJ2-1, the full variable domain reads NAGVMQNPRHLVRRRGQEARLRCSPMKGHSHVYWYRQLPEEGLKFMVYLQKENIIDESGMPKERFSAEFPKEGPSILRIQQVVRGDSAAYFCASSSRTGSTYNEQFFGPGTRLTVL.

The chain carries TRBV25-1 and TRBJ1-2; D gene ambiguous. The length of the CDR3 is 12 residues. Deletions cut 3 bases from V and 4 bases from J, with 6 bases between. Per the germline V gene, CDR1 is MGHDK and CDR2 is SYGVNS. The CDR3, as DNA: TGTGCCAGCAGTGATACAGTCTATGGCTACACCTTC. Translating gives CASSDTVYGYTF.

The chain combines TRBV5-5 with TRBJ2-1, with 11 bases that match TRBD1. CDR1 is SGHKS, CDR2 YYEKEE, per germline (reference sequence). The V and J ends lost 0 bases and 6 bases, in that order; junction bases with no gene match: 8. The CDR3 extends over 17 amino acids. The CDR3 bases are TGTGCCAGCAGCTTGGCCTCAATCGGACAGGGGGCCAATGAGCAGTTCTTC. This codes for CASSLASIGQGANEQFF.

In this sample, this clone turned up a few times. The chain joins TRBV19 to TRBJ1-1; TRBD1 might be the D (6 bases). The germline CDR1 and CDR2 sequences are LNHDA and SQIVND (reference sequence). Trimming removed 6 bases from V and 6 bases from J, with 17 bases in between. The CDR3 runs to 14 residues. This CDR3 reads CASSDAQTGSEAFF. The CDR3 nucleotides read TGTGCCAGTAGCGATGCCCAGACAGGATCTGAAGCTTTCTTT. Complete variable domain (other parts from reference TRBV19 and TRBJ1-1): DGGITQSPKYLFRKEGQNVTLSCEQNLNHDAMYWYRQDPGQGLRLIYYSQIVNDFQKGDIAEGYSVSREKKESFPLTVTSAQKNPTAFYLCASSDAQTGSEAFFGQGTRLTVV.

V gene TRBV7-2 combines with J gene TRBJ2-1, with 11 positions matching TRBD2. The CDR3 is 15 amino acids. Trimming cost V 1 base and J 12 bases; bases outside gene matches: 8. Germline CDR1 SGHTA, CDR2 FQGNSA. CDR3 region: CASSLDGVSGRAQFF. CDR3 bases: TGTGCCAGCAGCTTAGATGGCGTTAGCGGGAGGGCGCAGTTCTTC.

This rearrangement joins TRBV19 to TRBJ1-6, with D perhaps matching TRBD1 (6 bases). V dropped 5 bases and J dropped 9 bases, with 17 bases sitting between them. CDR1 is LNHDA and CDR2 is SQIVND in the germline V gene (reference sequence). The CDR3 extends over 15 amino acids. CDR3 sequence reads: CASSESMGAVSPLHF. CDR3 nucleotides: TGTGCCAGTAGTGAATCTATGGGGGCTGTTTCACCCCTCCACTTT.

The CDR3 is CASSQESTGFFYGYTF. The CDR3 DNA reads TGCGCCAGCAGCCAAGAGTCGACAGGGTTTTTCTATGGCTACACCTTC. V gene TRBV4-3 combines with J gene TRBJ1-2; 7 bases map to TRBD1. After removal of 0 bases from V and 4 bases from J, the junction contained 8 bases not matched to a gene. Looked up from germline, CDR1 is LGHNA and CDR2 is YSLEER. The CDR3 runs to 16 residues.

V and J are TRBV2 and TRBJ1-4; 7 bases map to TRBD1. Looked up from germline, CDR1 is SNHLY and CDR2 is FYNNEI. Trimming at V came to 4 bases and at J to 8 bases, leaving 10 bases not matched to a gene. The CDR3 spans 15 residues. CDR3 loop: CASSGYRGVEEKLFF. Written as DNA, the CDR3 is TGTGCCAGCAGTGGATACAGGGGAGTAGAAGAAAAACTGTTTTTT. Full variable domain (remainder filled in from reference TRBV2 and TRBJ1-4): EPEVTQTPSHQVTQMGQEVILRCVPISNHLYFYWYRQILGQKVEFLVSFYNNEISEKSEIFDDQFSVERPDGSNFTLKIRSTKLEDSAMYFCASSGYRGVEEKLFFGSGTQLSVL.

The CDR3 DNA sequence: TGTGCCATCAGTGAAGGACAGGGTAAGCGCAATCAGCCCCAGCATTTT. Residues: CAISEGQGKRNQPQHF. The chain recombines TRBV10-3 with TRBJ1-5, with TRBD1 matching over 8 bases. V lost 3 bases and J lost 2; bases outside the gene matches: 6. This CDR3 is 16 amino acids long. Germline values: CDR1 ENHRY, CDR2 SYGVKD.

The V call is TRBV27, the J call TRBJ2-5, with TRBD2 matching 8 bases. Germline CDR1 reads MNHEY; CDR2 reads SMNVEV (reference sequence). The CDR3 loop spans 15 amino acids. The junction had 9 bases not matched to a gene; V was cut back by 6 bases and J by 3 bases. As DNA, the CDR3 is TGTGCCAGCAGCGTAGCGGGGAGCCAGGAAGAGACCCAGTACTTC. Translating it yields CASSVAGSQEETQYF.

The V gene is TRBV28, the J gene TRBJ2-7; 8 bases are shared with TRBD2. The ends lost 3 bases at V and 0 bases at J; junction bases unmatched: 4. Germline CDR1 reads MDHEN; CDR2 reads SYDVKM. The CDR3 runs to 15 residues. CDR3 nucleotides: TGTGCCAGCAGTTTTGGTCTAGCGGGCTCCTACGAGCAGTACTTC. It encodes CASSFGLAGSYEQYF.

The chain recombines TRBV4-2 with TRBJ2-6; 7 positions agree with TRBD1. Germline V lookup: CDR1 LGHNA, CDR2 YNFKEQ. The trim removed 2 bases at V and 5 bases at J, leaving 6 bases unmatched. This CDR3 is 16 amino acids long. CDR3: CASSQPDRAWANVLTF. The CDR3 coding sequence is TGTGCCAGCAGCCAACCCGACAGGGCTTGGGCCAACGTCCTGACTTTC.

This clone has more than one count but fewer than ten. The chain couples TRBV4-2 to TRBJ2-5; TRBD2 aligns across 7 bases. This CDR3 comprises 14 residues. Per germline, CDR1 LGHNA and CDR2 YNFKEQ. The junction had 5 bases not matched to a gene; V was cut back by 3 bases and J by 4 bases. The CDR3 DNA follows: TGTGCCAGCAGCCAGTCATTAGCGGGAGAGACCCAGTACTTC. This gives the protein CASSQSLAGETQYF.

The chain combines TRBV3-1 (or the pseudogene TRBV3-2) with TRBJ2-2; D not certain. This CDR3 contains 15 residues. Germline V gives CDR1 LGHDT, CDR2 YNNKEL (reference sequence). Trimming shortened V by 4 bases and J by 7 bases, and 16 bases separated the two germline ends. CDR3 region: CASSPLGRLGGELFF. For the CDR3, the DNA is TGTGCCAGCAGCCCCTTAGGTCGTCTAGGCGGGGAGCTGTTTTTT.

The sample holds one count of this clone. V and J are TRBV7-9 and TRBJ1-1; D may be TRBD1 (6 bases). This CDR3 comprises 15 residues. The V and J ends lost 5 bases and 1 base respectively, with 14 bases between them. Germline CDR1 and CDR2: SEHNR and FQNEAQ (reference sequence). The CDR3 nucleotides read TGTGCCAGCAGCCGGGACACCGTGGAGAACACTGAAGCTTTCTTT. Protein sequence: CASSRDTVENTEAFF.

This rearrangement joins TRBV5-1 to TRBJ2-1; possibly TRBD1 for D (6 bases). CDR1 and CDR2 (germline): SGHRS, YFSETQ. The CDR3 length is 14 residues. V lost 4 bases to trimming and J lost 8 bases, with 16 bases between them. The CDR3 bases are TGCGCCAGCAGCGGGCAGGGGATGGACGATGAGCAGTTCTTC. It translates to CASSGQGMDDEQFF.

The CDR3 spells CASSLGHGEPQHF. The CDR3 nucleotides are TGTGCCAGTAGTTTAGGTCACGGAGAGCCCCAGCATTTT. The chain recombines TRBV19 with TRBJ1-5; D unclear. CDR3 size: 13 residues. The V end lost 5 bases, the J end lost 8 bases, and 13 bases lay between the germline ends. Per germline, CDR1 LNHDA and CDR2 SQIVND (reference sequence).

V and J are TRBV2 and TRBJ2-7, with 7 bases lining up with TRBD1. In germline, CDR1 is SNHLY, CDR2 FYNNEI. The CDR3 has 16 residues. J gave up 4 bases and V 7 bases, and 16 bases lay outside the gene matches. The CDR3 bases are TGTGCCAGCAACCTGATTAGGGGGCGGTTTCAATACGAGCAGTACTTC. Its translation is CASNLIRGRFQYEQYF.

This rearrangement joins TRBV6-1 to TRBJ2-7; TRBD1 matches at 7 bases. This CDR3 has 14 amino acids. Trimming at V came to 3 bases and at J to 5 bases, leaving 7 bases not matched to a gene. Germline CDR1 MNHNS, CDR2 SASEGT. CDR3 in amino acids: CASSEIDRVHEQYF. The CDR3 coding sequence is TGTGCCAGCAGTGAGATCGACAGGGTCCACGAGCAGTACTTC.

The chain combines TRBV6-2 or TRBV6-3 with TRBJ1-6; tentative D call: TRBD1 (6 bases). The V gene's germline CDR1 is MNHEY and CDR2 SVGEGT. The ends were cut back, 6 bases at V and 7 bases at J, with 25 bases in the middle. The CDR3 consists of 18 residues. CDR3 nucleotides: TGTGCCAGCAGCCCTATGCCCCCCCGACAGGATCGGAATTCACCCCTCCACTTT. As protein: CASSPMPPRQDRNSPLHF.

V usage is TRBV4-3 and J usage is TRBJ1-4; maybe TRBD1 (6 bases). Germline values: CDR1 LGHNA, CDR2 YSLEER. Trimming pared 2 bases from V and 5 bases from J, leaving 12 bases between. CDR3 length: 15 amino acids. The CDR3 sequence: CASSQSDSRNEKLFF. The CDR3 nucleotides read TGCGCCAGCAGCCAATCGGACAGCCGAAATGAAAAACTGTTTTTT.

The chain joins TRBV5-1 to TRBJ1-5, with D perhaps TRBD1 (5 bases). Germline CDR1 reads SGHRS; CDR2 reads YFSETQ. The V end lost 2 bases, the J end lost 4 bases, and 10 bases lay between the germline ends. CDR3 length: 14 residues. The CDR3 DNA reads as TGCGCCAGCAGCTTTGGGGGGAGTAATCAGCCCCAGCATTTT. Translation: CASSFGGSNQPQHF.

The chain employs TRBV6-5 and TRBJ2-2, with D uncertain. This CDR3 has 13 residues. Per the germline V gene, CDR1 is MNHEY and CDR2 is SVGAGI. V was clipped by 7 bases and J by 6 bases, with 12 bases between them. CDR3 sequence reads: CASILRGAGELFF. As DNA, the CDR3 is TGTGCCAGCATCCTTAGAGGCGCCGGGGAGCTGTTTTTT.

This chain's CDR3 is CASSPLAVYGYTF. Written as DNA, the CDR3 is TGTGCCAGCTCACCATTGGCGGTATATGGCTACACCTTC. The chain carries TRBV18 and TRBJ1-2; D unresolved. V lost 2 bases and J 5 bases, leaving 9 bases between the germline ends. The CDR3 runs to 13 residues. The germline gives CDR1 KGHSH, CDR2 LQKENI.